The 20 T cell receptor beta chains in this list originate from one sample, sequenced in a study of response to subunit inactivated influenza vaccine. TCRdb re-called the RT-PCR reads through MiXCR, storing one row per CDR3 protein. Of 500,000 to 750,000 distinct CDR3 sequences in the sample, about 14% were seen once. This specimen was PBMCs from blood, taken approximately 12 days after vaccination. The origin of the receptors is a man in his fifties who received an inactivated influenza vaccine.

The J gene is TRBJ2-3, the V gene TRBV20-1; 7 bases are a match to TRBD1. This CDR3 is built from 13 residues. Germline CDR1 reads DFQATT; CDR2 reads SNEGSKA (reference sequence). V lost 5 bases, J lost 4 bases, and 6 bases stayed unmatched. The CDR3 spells CSADRVGADTQYF. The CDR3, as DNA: TGCAGTGCTGACAGGGTTGGGGCAGATACGCAGTATTTT.

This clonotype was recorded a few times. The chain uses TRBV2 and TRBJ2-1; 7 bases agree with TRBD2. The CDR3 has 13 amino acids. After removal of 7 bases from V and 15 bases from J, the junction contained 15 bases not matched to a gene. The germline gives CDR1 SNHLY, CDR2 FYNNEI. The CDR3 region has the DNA TGTGCCAGCACTGCCACTAGCGCCCGGGGGGTGTTCTTC. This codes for CASTATSARGVFF.

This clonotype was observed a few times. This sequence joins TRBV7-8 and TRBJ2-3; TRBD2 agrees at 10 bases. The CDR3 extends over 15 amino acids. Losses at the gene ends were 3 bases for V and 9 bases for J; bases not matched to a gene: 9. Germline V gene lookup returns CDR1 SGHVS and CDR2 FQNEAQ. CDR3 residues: CASSFGLAGAGTQYF. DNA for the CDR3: TGTGCCAGCAGCTTCGGGCTAGCGGGAGCAGGGACGCAGTATTTT.

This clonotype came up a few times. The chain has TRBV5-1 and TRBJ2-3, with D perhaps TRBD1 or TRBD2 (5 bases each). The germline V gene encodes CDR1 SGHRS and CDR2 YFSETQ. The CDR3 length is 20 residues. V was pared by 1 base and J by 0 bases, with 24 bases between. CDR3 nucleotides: TGCGCCAGCAGCTTGACTGCCGCCGGGACCGATACTTCTAGCACAGATACGCAGTATTTT. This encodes CASSLTAAGTDTSSTDTQYF.

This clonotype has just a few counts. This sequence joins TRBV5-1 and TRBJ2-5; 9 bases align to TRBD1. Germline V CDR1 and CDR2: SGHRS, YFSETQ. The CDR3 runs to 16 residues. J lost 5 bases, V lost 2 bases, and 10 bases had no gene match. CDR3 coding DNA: TGCGCCAGCAGCTTACAGGGGGCGGCGGCGGAGGAGACCCAGTACTTC. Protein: CASSLQGAAAEETQYF.

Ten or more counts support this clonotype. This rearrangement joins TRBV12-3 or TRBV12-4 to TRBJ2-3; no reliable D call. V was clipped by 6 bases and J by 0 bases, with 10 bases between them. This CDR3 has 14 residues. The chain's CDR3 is CASSPTTSTDTQYF. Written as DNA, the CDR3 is TGTGCCAGCAGCCCGACGACTAGCACAGATACGCAGTATTTT.

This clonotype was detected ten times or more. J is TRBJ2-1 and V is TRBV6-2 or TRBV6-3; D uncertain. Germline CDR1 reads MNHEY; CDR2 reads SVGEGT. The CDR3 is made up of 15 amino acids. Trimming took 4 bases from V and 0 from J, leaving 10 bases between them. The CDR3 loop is CASSSRDRSYNEQFF. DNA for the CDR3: TGTGCCAGCAGTTCCAGAGACCGCTCCTACAATGAGCAGTTCTTC.

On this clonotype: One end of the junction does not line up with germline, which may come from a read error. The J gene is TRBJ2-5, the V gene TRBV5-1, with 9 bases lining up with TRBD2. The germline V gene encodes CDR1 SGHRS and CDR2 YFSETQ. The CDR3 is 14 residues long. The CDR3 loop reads CASSSIAGEETQSF. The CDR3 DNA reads TGCGCCAGCAGCTCGATAGCGGGAGAAGAGACCCAGTCCTTC.

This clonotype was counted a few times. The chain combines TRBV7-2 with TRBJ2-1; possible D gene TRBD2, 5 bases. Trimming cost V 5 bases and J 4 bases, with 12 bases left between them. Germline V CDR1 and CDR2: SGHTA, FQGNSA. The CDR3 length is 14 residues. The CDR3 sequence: CASSRTGVYNEQFF. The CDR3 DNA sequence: TGTGCCAGCAGCCGGACCGGGGTTTACAATGAGCAGTTCTTC.

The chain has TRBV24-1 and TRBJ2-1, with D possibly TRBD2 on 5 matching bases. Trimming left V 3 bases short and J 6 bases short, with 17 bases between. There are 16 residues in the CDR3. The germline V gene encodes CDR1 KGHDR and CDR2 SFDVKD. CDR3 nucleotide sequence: TGTGCCACCAGTGATCCCTCGCGGGTCTCCACCAATGAGCAGTTCTTC. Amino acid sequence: CATSDPSRVSTNEQFF.

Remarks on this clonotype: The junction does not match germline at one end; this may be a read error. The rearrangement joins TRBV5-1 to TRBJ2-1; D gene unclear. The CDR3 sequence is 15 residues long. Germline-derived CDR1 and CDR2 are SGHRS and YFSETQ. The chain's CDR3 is CACSLNRPSYNEQFF. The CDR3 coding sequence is TGCGCCTGCAGCTTGAATAGGCCCTCCTACAATGAGCAGTTCTTC.

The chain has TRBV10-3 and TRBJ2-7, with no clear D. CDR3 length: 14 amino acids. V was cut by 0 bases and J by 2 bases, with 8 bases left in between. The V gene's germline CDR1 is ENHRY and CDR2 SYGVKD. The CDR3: CAISESPGPYEQYF. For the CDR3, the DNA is TGTGCCATCAGTGAGTCGCCCGGACCCTACGAGCAGTACTTC.

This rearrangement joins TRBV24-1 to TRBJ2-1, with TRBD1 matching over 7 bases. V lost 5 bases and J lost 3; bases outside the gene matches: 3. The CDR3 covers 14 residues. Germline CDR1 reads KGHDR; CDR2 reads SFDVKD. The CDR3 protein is CATSVPGGYNEQFF. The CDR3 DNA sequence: TGTGCCACCAGTGTTCCAGGGGGCTACAATGAGCAGTTCTTC.

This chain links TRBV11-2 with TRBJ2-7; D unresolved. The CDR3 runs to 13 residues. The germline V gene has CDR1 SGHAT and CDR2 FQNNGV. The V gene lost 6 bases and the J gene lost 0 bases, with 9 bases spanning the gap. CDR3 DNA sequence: TGTGCCAGCAGTTGGGTTACCTCCTACGAGCAGTACTTC. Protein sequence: CASSWVTSYEQYF.

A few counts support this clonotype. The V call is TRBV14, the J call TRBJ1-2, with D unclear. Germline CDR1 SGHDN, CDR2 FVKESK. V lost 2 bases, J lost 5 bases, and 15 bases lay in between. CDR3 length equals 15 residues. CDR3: CASSQLLGSPYGYTF. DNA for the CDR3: TGTGCCAGCAGCCAACTTCTAGGCAGTCCATATGGCTACACCTTC. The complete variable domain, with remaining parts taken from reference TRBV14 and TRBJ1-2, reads EAGVTQFPSHSVIEKGQTVTLRCDPISGHDNLYWYRRVMGKEIKFLLHFVKESKQDESGMPNNRFLAERTGGTYSTLKVQPAELEDSGVYFCASSQLLGSPYGYTFGSGTRLTVV.

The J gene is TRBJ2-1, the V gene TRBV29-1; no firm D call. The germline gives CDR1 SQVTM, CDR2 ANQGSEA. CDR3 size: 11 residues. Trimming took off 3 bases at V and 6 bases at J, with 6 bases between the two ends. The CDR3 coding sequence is TGCAGCGTTGACTTATTCAATGAGCAGTTCTTC. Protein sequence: CSVDLFNEQFF.

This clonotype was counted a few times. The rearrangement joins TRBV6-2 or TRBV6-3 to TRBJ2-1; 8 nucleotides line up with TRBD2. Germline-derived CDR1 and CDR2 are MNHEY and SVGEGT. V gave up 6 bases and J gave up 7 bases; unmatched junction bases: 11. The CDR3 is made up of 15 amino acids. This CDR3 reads CASRPSGRLGNEQFF. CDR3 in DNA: TGTGCCAGCAGACCGAGCGGGAGACTTGGGAATGAGCAGTTCTTC.

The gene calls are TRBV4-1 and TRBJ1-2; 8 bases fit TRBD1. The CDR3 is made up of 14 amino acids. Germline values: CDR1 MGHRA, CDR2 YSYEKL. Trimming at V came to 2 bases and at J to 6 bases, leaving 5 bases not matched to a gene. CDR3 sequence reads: CASSQRTGFDGYTF. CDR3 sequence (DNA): TGCGCCAGCAGCCAAAGGACAGGGTTTGATGGCTACACCTTC.

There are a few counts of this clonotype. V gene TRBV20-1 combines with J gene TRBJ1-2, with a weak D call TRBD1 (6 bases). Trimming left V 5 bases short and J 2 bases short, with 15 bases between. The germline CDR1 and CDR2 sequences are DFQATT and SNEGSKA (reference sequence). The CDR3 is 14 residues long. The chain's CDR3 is CSAYATDRNYGYTF. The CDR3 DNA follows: TGCAGTGCTTACGCTACAGACAGGAACTATGGCTACACCTTC.

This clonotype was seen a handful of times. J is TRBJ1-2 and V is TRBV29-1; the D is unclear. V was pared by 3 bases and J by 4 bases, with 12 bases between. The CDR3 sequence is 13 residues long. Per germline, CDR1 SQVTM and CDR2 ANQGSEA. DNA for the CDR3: TGCAGCGTTGACCGCATGGGTGGCTATGGCTACACCTTC. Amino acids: CSVDRMGGYGYTF.